Each of the 23 T cell receptor beta chains below was sequenced from the same sample in a study of T cell repertoires in cytomegalovirus infection. These TCRs are of unknown antigen specificity. MiXCR was run by TCRdb on the reads, yielding one entry per CDR3 protein. The sample lists about 60,000 distinct CDR3 sequences, 25% to 40% occurring once. Source material: PBMCs, sequenced either directly or after in vitro stimulation (not recorded which). The source is a human donor in good health (CMV status not recorded). Some clones in this sample may be carry-over from other donors' samples.

The chain recombines TRBV24-1 with TRBJ2-1; 7 bases match TRBD2. The V and J ends lost 5 bases and 3 bases, in that order; junction bases with no gene match: 3. This CDR3 has 14 amino acids. Germline V lookup: CDR1 KGHDR, CDR2 SFDVKD. The chain's CDR3 is CATSGASGYNEQFF. Here the CDR3 DNA reads TGTGCCACCAGTGGAGCTAGCGGCTACAATGAGCAGTTCTTC.

This clonotype occurred a few times. The genes are TRBV28 and TRBJ2-7; tentatively, D is TRBD2 (6 bases). The ends were cut back, 9 bases at V and 0 bases at J, with 15 bases in the middle. The length of the CDR3 is 14 residues. Germline values: CDR1 MDHEN, CDR2 SYDVKM. The CDR3 DNA is TGTGCCAGTAAGGGAGGTATCATCTCCTACGAGCAGTACTTC. It translates to CASKGGIISYEQYF.

The V call is TRBV5-4, the J call TRBJ2-5; 9 bases fit TRBD2. Germline lookup yields CDR1 SGHNT and CDR2 YYREEE (reference sequence). CDR3 size: 17 residues. V shed 4 bases and J 2 bases; nucleotides not matched to a gene: 12. CDR3 region: CASSLQILAGTQETQYF. DNA of the CDR3: TGTGCCAGCAGCCTTCAGATCCTAGCGGGGACTCAAGAGACCCAGTACTTC. The whole variable domain, filled in from reference TRBV5-4 and TRBJ2-5, reads ETGVTQSPTHLIKTRGQQVTLRCSSQSGHNTVSWYQQALGQGPQFIFQYYREEENGRGNFPPRFSGLQFPNYSSELNVNALELDDSALYLCASSLQILAGTQETQYFGPGTRLLVL.

The CDR3 nucleotides read TGTGCCAGCAGTGCTCTCGGCGACACTGAAGCTTTCTTT. It is translated as CASSALGDTEAFF. The chain is built from TRBV12-3 or TRBV12-4 and TRBJ1-1, with D unresolved. The V and J ends lost 5 bases and 3 bases respectively, with 10 bases between them. The CDR3 runs to 13 residues.

This chain uses TRBV4-1 with TRBJ1-1; the D is unclear. Germline V gene lookup returns CDR1 MGHRA and CDR2 YSYEKL. The CDR3 consists of 16 residues. V dropped 1 base and J dropped 1 base, with 13 bases sitting between them. The CDR3 loop is CASSQAWATGNTEAFF. The CDR3 coding sequence is TGCGCCAGCAGCCAAGCGTGGGCTACCGGGAACACTGAAGCTTTCTTT.

The chain links TRBV2 to TRBJ2-1; D perhaps matches TRBD1 (5 bases). Deletions cut 2 bases from V and 2 bases from J, with 10 bases between. Germline lookup yields CDR1 SNHLY and CDR2 FYNNEI. This CDR3 is built from 15 residues. The CDR3 is CASSELAGTYNEQFF. CDR3 DNA sequence: TGTGCCAGCAGTGAATTGGCAGGGACCTACAATGAGCAGTTCTTC.

This clonotype has a count of ten or more. This rearrangement joins TRBV7-2 to TRBJ2-5; D unclear. The CDR3 runs to 13 residues. V lost 1 base to trimming and J lost 1 base, with 4 bases between them. Germline V gene lookup returns CDR1 SGHTA and CDR2 FQGNSA. This chain's CDR3 is CASSLGTQETQYF. CDR3 DNA: TGTGCCAGCAGCTTAGGGACCCAAGAGACCCAGTACTTC. Variable domain in full (rest from reference TRBV7-2 and TRBJ2-5): GAGVSQSPSNKVTEKGKDVELRCDPISGHTALYWYRQSLGQGLEFLIYFQGNSAPDKSGLPSDRFSAERTGGSVSTLTIQRTQQEDSAVYLCASSLGTQETQYFGPGTRLLVL.

The rearrangement links TRBV7-6 to TRBJ2-1; no definite D call. CDR1 is SGHVS, CDR2 FNYEAQ, per germline. The CDR3 runs to 14 residues. V lost 6 bases to trimming and J lost 6 bases, with 15 bases between them. In DNA form, the CDR3 reads TGTGCCAGCAGTTCTTTTGGGCTCGCCAATGAGCAGTTCTTC. It encodes CASSSFGLANEQFF.

The chain carries TRBV19 and TRBJ1-5; D not certain. CDR3 length: 15 residues. In germline, CDR1 is LNHDA, CDR2 SQIVND (reference sequence). V gave up 6 bases and J gave up 1 base, with 13 bases separating them. CDR3 nucleotides: TGTGCCAGTAGACGCATCCCGGGGAGCAATCAGCCCCAGCATTTT. The encoded protein is CASRRIPGSNQPQHF.

This rearrangement joins TRBV5-4 to TRBJ2-1, with 8 bases lining up with TRBD2. V lost 1 base, J lost 5 bases, and 5 bases stayed unmatched. From germline, CDR1 is SGHNT and CDR2 YYREEE (reference sequence). This CDR3 spans 15 amino acids. Here the CDR3 DNA reads TGTGCCAGCAGCTTGCCTCTGCGGGAGGACAATGAGCAGTTCTTC. It specifies CASSLPLREDNEQFF.

This clonotype turned up a few times. This chain links TRBV7-8 with TRBJ2-6, with TRBD2 matching 7 bases. Germline V gene data show CDR1 as SGHVS and CDR2 as FQNEAQ. V shed 3 bases, J shed 1 base, and the junction held 15 bases outside the gene matches. The CDR3 is made up of 20 amino acids. The CDR3 sequence is CASSLVRPGLVISGANVLTF. CDR3 bases: TGTGCCAGCAGCTTGGTCCGCCCCGGACTAGTGATTTCTGGGGCCAACGTCCTGACTTTC.

This clonotype was seen more than once but under ten times. The rearrangement joins TRBV19 to TRBJ1-2, with D hard to call. This CDR3 comprises 14 residues. Trimming cost V 5 bases and J 1 base, with 11 bases left between them. Germline V lookup: CDR1 LNHDA, CDR2 SQIVND (reference sequence). The CDR3 sequence: CASSEGDNNYGYTF. The CDR3 DNA reads as TGTGCCAGTAGTGAAGGAGACAATAACTATGGCTACACCTTC.

A single count supports this clonotype. V and J are TRBV20-1 and TRBJ1-2, with 7 bases that match TRBD1. This CDR3 is built from 13 residues. The V gene end was trimmed by 0 bases and the J gene end by 8 bases; junction bases not matched to a gene: 6. Germline values: CDR1 DFQATT, CDR2 SNEGSKA (reference sequence). CDR3 protein: CSARDATGRGYTF. The CDR3, as DNA: TGCAGTGCTAGAGATGCGACAGGGAGGGGCTACACCTTC.

The chain couples TRBV7-9 to TRBJ2-1; D is unclear. The CDR3 length is 20 residues. V lost 1 base to trimming and J lost 0 bases, with 22 bases between them. Per germline, CDR1 SEHNR and CDR2 FQNEAQ (reference sequence). DNA of the CDR3: TGTGCCAGCAGCTTAGGGTTGTATGGTGCAGGAGTAAGCTCCTACAATGAGCAGTTCTTC. It is translated as CASSLGLYGAGVSSYNEQFF.

The rearrangement joins TRBV18 to TRBJ2-7; the D call may be TRBD1 or TRBD2 (5 bases each). V shed 2 bases and J shed 5 bases, with 16 bases lying between them. The CDR3 has 15 residues. CDR1 and CDR2 (germline): KGHSH, LQKENI. CDR3 coding DNA: TGTGCCAGCTCACCATATACCGGGACGCAGAACGAGCAGTACTTC. Its protein product is CASSPYTGTQNEQYF.

This clonotype has only a few counts. J is TRBJ1-2 and V is TRBV23-1; possibly TRBD1 for D (5 bases). TRBV23-1 is designated an ORF whose function remains uncertain. V gave up 5 bases and J gave up 4 bases, with 14 bases separating them. This CDR3 is built from 14 residues. CDR3 sequence (DNA): TGCGCCAGCAGTTCTCAGCCAGGGTGCTATGGCTACACCTTC. It specifies CASSSQPGCYGYTF.

A note on this clonotype: One base away lies a much larger clone, so this may be a sequencing read error. The rearrangement joins TRBV12-5 to TRBJ2-1; D uncertain. There are 15 residues in the CDR3. From germline, CDR1 is LGHNT and CDR2 FRNRAP. V was shortened by 6 bases and J by 5 bases, with 17 bases between the two germline ends. CDR3 protein: CASGTSSQPNNEQFF. CDR3 sequence (DNA): TGTGCTAGTGGCACCTCTTCCCAGCCCAACAATGAGCAGTTCTTC.

This clonotype was seen a few times. The gene calls are TRBV5-1 and TRBJ2-7; D might be TRBD2 (6 bases). The CDR3 totals 16 residues. Per the germline V gene, CDR1 is SGHRS and CDR2 is YFSETQ. Trimming pared 4 bases from V and 5 bases from J, leaving 22 bases between. DNA of the CDR3: TGCGCCAGCAGCCAAAGGAGGGGTCTCGAGTTCCACGAGCAGTACTTC. Its translation: CASSQRRGLEFHEQYF.

The CDR3 loop is CASSPGDSLWGEKLFF. In nucleotides, the CDR3 is TGTGCCAGCAGTCCAGGGGACAGCCTGTGGGGTGAAAAACTGTTTTTT. The rearrangement uses TRBV12-3 or TRBV12-4 and TRBJ1-4; TRBD1 matches 7 bases. V trimming: 5 bases; J trimming: 7 bases; junction bases outside the gene matches: 13. CDR3 length equals 16 residues.

This clonotype was seen only a few times. The CDR3 nucleotides read TGTGCCAGCAGAAATGGGCCCGGACTAGCTTCGGAGTATTTT. Protein product: CASRNGPGLASEYF. The V gene is TRBV6-2 or TRBV6-3, the J gene TRBJ2-3; TRBD2 matches at 8 bases. Germline CDR1 is MNHEY and CDR2 is SVGEGT. CDR3 size: 14 residues. Losses at the gene ends were 6 bases for V and 13 bases for J; bases not matched to a gene: 15.

The chain recombines TRBV5-4 with TRBJ1-1; no definite D call. V lost 2 bases and J lost 4, with 9 bases in between. The CDR3 totals 13 residues. Germline V lookup: CDR1 SGHNT, CDR2 YYREEE (reference sequence). CDR3 in DNA: TGTGCCAGCAGCTTACCTTTCGGCACTGAAGCTTTCTTT. This gives the protein CASSLPFGTEAFF.

The chain is built from TRBV7-2 and TRBJ2-7; TRBD2 matches 8 bases. Germline CDR1 SGHTA, CDR2 FQGNSA. J was trimmed by 0 bases and V by 4 bases; bases with no gene match: 14. The CDR3 runs 18 residues. CDR3 sequence (DNA): TGTGCCAGCAGCTGGGCGGGGGCTGGTGCGGGGGGCTCCTACGAGCAGTACTTC. Encoded protein: CASSWAGAGAGGSYEQYF.

This rearrangement joins TRBV4-1 to TRBJ1-6; D might be TRBD1 (5 bases). This CDR3 region has 17 residues. Germline V gene data show CDR1 as MGHRA and CDR2 as YSYEKL. Trimming pared 1 base from V and 7 bases from J, leaving 17 bases between. The CDR3 DNA is TGCGCCAGCAGCCAAGGGGTTCGGGGACCTCGGAATTCACCCCTCCACTTT. It codes for CASSQGVRGPRNSPLHF.